The clone carrying this T cell receptor beta chain appeared a few times. CDR1 and CDR2 from the germline V gene are SGHTA and FQGNSA. CDR3 length equals 15 residues. The V and J ends lost 6 bases and 4 bases, in that order; junction bases with no gene match: 4. An oligo carrying a UMI was ligated to the cDNA 3' end. The first PCR ran approximately 4 cycles with an equimolar RC1.1 and RC1.2 beta primer mix. TCRdb used MiXCR to reprocess the UMI-ligation and nested PCR reads, holding one entry per CDR3 protein. Of roughly 51,000 distinct CDR3 sequences in the sample, 9% to 15% were seen once. This specimen belongs to a study of quantifying T cell responses using KT2 cells. Across the whole study: Reverse transcription used primers in the TCR alpha and beta constant regions.

Known numbers of the T cell clone KT2 were added to PBMC. KT2 cells were mixed with fixed PBMC numbers at varying ratios. The sequence was obtained from a human donor. What was sequenced was PBMCs spiked with cells of the T cell clone KT2. The V call is TRBV7-2, the J call TRBJ1-6, with 9 bases that match TRBD1. CDR3: CASSPGTGYNSPLHF. CDR3 nucleotide sequence: TGTGCCAGCAGTCCCGGGACAGGGTATAATTCACCCCTCCACTTT.